This T cell receptor beta chain was obtained from a study of Ad26.COV2.S vaccination and SARS-CoV-2 variants. Study-level information: Sample donor was a member of the COV1001 Ad26.COV2.S trial arm.

Treatment noted: roughly 20 received Ad26.COV2.S at low or high dose, single or two shots; roughly five received placebo; per-sample allocation not given. Repertoires come from day 63 after the first vaccine or placebo injection. TCRdb's copy holds only in-frame clones and misses some; the assay was immunoSEQ multiplex PCR. The data hold about 400,000 clones, with around nine tenths observed a single time. This clonotype originated in a person between 18 and 65 years old who received the Ad26.COV2.S COVID-19 vaccine or a placebo. The sequences come from peripheral blood, collected in a trial of Ad26.COV2.S vaccine versus placebo.

The CDR3 here is CASSGGQNTGELFF. The CDR3 DNA is TGTGCCAGCAGTGGGGGACAGAACACCGGGGAGCTGTTTTTT. The chain combines TRBV2 with TRBJ2-2; D possibly corresponds to TRBD1 (6 bases). CDR1 and CDR2 (germline): SNHLY, FYNNEI. This CDR3 region has 14 residues. V shed 4 bases and J shed 1 base, with 7 bases lying between them.